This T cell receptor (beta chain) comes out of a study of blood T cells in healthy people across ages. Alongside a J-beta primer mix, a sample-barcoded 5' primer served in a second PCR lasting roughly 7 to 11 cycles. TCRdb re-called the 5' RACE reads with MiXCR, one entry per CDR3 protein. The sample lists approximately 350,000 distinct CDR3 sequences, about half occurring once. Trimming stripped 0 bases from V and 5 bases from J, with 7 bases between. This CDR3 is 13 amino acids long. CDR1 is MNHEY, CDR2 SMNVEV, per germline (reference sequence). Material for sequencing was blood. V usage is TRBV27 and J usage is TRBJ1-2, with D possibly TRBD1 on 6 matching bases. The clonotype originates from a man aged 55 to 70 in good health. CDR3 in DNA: TGTGCCAGCAGTTTATCACAGGGTTATGGCTACACCTTC. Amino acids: CASSLSQGYGYTF.